The clone carrying this T cell receptor beta chain appeared many times. Described time point: before trial treatment. This sample is part of a study of low-dose radiotherapy and immunotherapy resistance in tumors. Primers used for first-strand cDNA, a TRAV- and TRBV-specific set, covered both alpha and beta chains. Amplification, which lasted roughly 20 PCR cycles, used a constant-region primer and V-primer adapter to amplify TCRs. TCRdb re-derived calls from the reads in MiXCR, one entry per CDR3 protein. The sample consists of 64,000 or so distinct CDR3 sequences, approximately 26% of them appearing once. The clonotype originates from a male donor with rectosigmoid adenocarcinoma. The sequenced sample was PBMCs, obtained before treatment.

The CDR3 DNA reads TGCAGCGTAGAGGACAACTGGGGGGAGCTGTTTTTT. Translated: CSVEDNWGELFF. The genes are TRBV29-1 and TRBJ2-2; possible D gene TRBD1, 5 bases. The V gene's germline CDR1 is SQVTM and CDR2 ANQGSEA. V was shortened by 6 bases and J by 8 bases, with 13 bases between the two germline ends. This CDR3 spans 12 amino acids.